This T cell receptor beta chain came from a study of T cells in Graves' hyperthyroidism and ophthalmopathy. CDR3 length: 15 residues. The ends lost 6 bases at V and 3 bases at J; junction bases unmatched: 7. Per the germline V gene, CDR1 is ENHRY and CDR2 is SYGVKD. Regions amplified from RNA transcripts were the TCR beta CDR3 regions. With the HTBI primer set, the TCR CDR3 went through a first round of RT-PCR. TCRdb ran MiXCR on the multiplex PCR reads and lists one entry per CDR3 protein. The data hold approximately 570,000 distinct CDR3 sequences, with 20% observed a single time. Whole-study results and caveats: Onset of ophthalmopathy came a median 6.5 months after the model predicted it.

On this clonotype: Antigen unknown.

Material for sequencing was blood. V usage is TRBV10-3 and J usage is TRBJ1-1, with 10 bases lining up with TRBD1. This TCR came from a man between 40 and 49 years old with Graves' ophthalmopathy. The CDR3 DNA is TGTGCCATCAGACGACAGGGGGCGGGGGACACTGAAGCTTTCTTT. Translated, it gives CAIRRQGAGDTEAFF.